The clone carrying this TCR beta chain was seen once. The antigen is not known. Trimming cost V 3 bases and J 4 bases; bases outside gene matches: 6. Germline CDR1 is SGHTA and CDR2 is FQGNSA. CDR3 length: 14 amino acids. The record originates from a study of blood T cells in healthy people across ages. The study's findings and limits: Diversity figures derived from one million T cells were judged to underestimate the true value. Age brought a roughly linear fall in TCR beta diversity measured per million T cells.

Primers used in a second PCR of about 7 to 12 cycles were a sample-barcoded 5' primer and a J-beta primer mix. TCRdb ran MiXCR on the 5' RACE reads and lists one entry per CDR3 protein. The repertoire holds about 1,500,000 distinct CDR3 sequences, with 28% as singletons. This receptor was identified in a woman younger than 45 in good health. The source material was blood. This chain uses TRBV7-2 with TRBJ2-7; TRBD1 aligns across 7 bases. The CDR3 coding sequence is TGTGCCAGCAGCTTGACAGGGACGATGTACGAGCAGTACTTC. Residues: CASSLTGTMYEQYF.